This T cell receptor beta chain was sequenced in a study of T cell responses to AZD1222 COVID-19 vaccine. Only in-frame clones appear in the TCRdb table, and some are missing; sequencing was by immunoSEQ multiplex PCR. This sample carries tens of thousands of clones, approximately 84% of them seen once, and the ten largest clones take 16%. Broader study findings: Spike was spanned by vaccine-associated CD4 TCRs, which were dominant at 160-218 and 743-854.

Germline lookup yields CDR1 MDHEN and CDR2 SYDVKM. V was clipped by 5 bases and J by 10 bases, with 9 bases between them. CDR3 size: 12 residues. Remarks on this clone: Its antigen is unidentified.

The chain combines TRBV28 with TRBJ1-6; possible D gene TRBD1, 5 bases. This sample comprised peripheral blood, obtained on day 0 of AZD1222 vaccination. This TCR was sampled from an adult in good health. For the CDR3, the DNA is TGTGCCAGCAGTCCAGGGTTCTCACCCCTCCACTTT. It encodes CASSPGFSPLHF.